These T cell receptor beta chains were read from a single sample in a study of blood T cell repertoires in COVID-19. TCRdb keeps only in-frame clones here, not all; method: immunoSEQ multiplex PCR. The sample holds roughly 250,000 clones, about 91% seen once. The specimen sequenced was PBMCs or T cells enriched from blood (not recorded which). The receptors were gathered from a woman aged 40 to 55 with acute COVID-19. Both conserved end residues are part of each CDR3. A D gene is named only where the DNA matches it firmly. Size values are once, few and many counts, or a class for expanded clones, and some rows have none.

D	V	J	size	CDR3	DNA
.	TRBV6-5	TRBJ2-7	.	CASRLKGQNAYEQYF	TGTGCCAGCAGACTAAAAGGACAGAACGCCTACGAGCAGTACTTC
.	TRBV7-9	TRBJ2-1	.	CASSLVLPSNEQFF	TGTGCCAGCAGCTTAGTTCTTCCTAGCAATGAGCAGTTCTTC
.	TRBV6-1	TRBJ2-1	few	CASSEMSSVYNEQFF	TGTGCCAGCAGTGAAATGTCTAGTGTTTACAATGAGCAGTTCTTC
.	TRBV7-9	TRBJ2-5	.	CASEGFPQETQYF	TGTGCTTCAGAGGGATTTCCTCAAGAGACCCAGTACTTC
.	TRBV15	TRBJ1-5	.	CATSRVDPGGQPQHF	TGTGCCACCAGCAGAGTTGACCCCGGAGGTCAGCCCCAGCATTTT
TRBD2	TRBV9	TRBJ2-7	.	CASSALPTSGYEQYF	TGTGCCAGCAGCGCACTCCCTACTAGCGGGTACGAGCAGTACTTC
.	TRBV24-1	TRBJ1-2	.	CATSEPHGGKGYTF	TGTGCCACCAGTGAGCCCCATGGGGGGAAGGGCTACACCTTC
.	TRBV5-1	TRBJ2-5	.	CASSLGTQETQYF	TGCGCCAGCAGCCTGGGGACACAAGAGACCCAGTACTTC
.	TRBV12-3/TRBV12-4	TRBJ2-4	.	CASSLGERYIQYF	TGTGCCAGCAGTTTAGGAGAGCGGTACATTCAGTACTTC
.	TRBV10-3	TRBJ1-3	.	CAISQPANSGNTIYF	TGTGCCATCTCTCAGCCAGCGAACTCTGGAAACACCATATATTTT
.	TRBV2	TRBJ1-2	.	CASSGWGVGGYTF	TGTGCCAGCAGTGGATGGGGGGTCGGTGGCTACACCTTC
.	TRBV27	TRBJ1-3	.	CASSLTGTSGNTIYF	TGTGCCAGCAGTTTGACAGGCACCTCTGGAAACACCATATATTTT
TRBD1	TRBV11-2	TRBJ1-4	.	CASSLSGGFYEKLFF	TGTGCCAGCAGCTTATCAGGGGGGTTTTATGAAAAACTGTTTTTT
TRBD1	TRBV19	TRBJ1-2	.	CASRYGGPGQGLYGYTF	TGTGCCAGTAGATACGGTGGACCGGGACAGGGGTTATATGGCTACACCTTC
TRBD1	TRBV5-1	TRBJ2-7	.	CASKQTGYYEQYF	TGCGCCAGCAAACAGACAGGGTACTACGAGCAGTACTTC
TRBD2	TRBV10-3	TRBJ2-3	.	CAIKGKAGETDTQYF	TGTGCCATCAAGGGGAAAGCGGGAGAGACAGATACGCAGTATTTT
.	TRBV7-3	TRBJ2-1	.	CASSSLGGSYNEQFF	TGTGCCAGCAGCTCATTGGGGGGCTCCTACAATGAGCAGTTCTTC
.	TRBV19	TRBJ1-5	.	CASSQRREENQPQHF	TGTGCCAGTAGTCAACGCCGAGAAGAAAATCAGCCCCAGCATTTT
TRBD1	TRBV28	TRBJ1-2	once	CASSPLDRVDSGYTF	TGTGCCAGCAGTCCTTTGGACAGGGTGGATAGTGGCTACACCTTC
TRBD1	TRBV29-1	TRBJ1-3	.	CSVVEGAHGNTIYF	TGCAGCGTTGTGGAGGGGGCGCATGGAAACACCATATATTTT
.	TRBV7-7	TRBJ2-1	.	CASSLVGASYNEQFF	TGTGCTAGCAGCTTAGTGGGGGCCTCCTACAATGAGCAGTTCTTC
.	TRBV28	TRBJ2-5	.	CASSLQETQYF	TGTGCCAGCTCCCTTCAAGAGACCCAGTACTTC
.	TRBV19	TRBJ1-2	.	CASSITDPTGNYGYTF	TGTGCCAGTAGTATCACGGACCCGACAGGCAACTATGGCTACACCTTC
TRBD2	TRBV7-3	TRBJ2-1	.	CASSLSLAGINEQFF	TGTGCCAGCAGCTTAAGCCTAGCGGGAATCAATGAGCAGTTCTTC
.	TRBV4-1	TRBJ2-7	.	CASSQDRDYEQYF	TGCGCCAGCAGCCAAGATCGGGACTACGAGCAGTACTTC
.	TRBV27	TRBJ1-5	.	CASSPTGLGQPQHF	TGTGCCAGCAGTCCTACAGGGTTAGGTCAGCCCCAGCATTTT
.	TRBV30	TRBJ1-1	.	CAWSVLLSSETEAFF	.
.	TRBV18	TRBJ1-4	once	CASSPAATANEKLFF	TGTGCCAGCTCACCAGCGGCCACGGCTAATGAAAAACTGTTTTTT
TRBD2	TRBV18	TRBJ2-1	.	CASSPPAGAVSYNEQFF	TGTGCCAGCTCACCACCGGCGGGAGCGGTCTCCTACAATGAGCAGTTCTTC
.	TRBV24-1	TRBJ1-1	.	CATSDQTNTEAFF	TGTGCCACCAGTGACCAGACAAACACTGAAGCTTTCTTT
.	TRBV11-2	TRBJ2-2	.	CASSKQGVGTGELFF	TGTGCCAGCAGCAAACAGGGTGTTGGCACCGGGGAGCTGTTTTTT
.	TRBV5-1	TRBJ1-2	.	CASSLYAWGQNGYTF	TGCGCCAGCAGCTTGTATGCTTGGGGGCAGAATGGCTACACCTTC
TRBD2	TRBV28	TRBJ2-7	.	CASSFAGLADSYEQYF	TGTGCCAGCAGTTTTGCCGGACTAGCGGACTCCTACGAGCAGTACTTC
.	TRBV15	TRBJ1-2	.	CATSTSGRYSGYTF	TGTGCCACCAGCACCTCCGGGAGATACTCAGGCTACACCTTC
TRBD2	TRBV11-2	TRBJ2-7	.	CASSRGRGTSGGNGQYF	TGTGCCAGCAGCCGAGGACGGGGGACTAGCGGGGGGAATGGGCAGTACTTC
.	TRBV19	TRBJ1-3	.	CASSGTGRNTIYF	TGTGCCAGTAGTGGAACAGGAAGAAACACCATATATTTT
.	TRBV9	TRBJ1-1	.	CASSVEAAVDTEAFF	TGTGCCAGCAGCGTAGAGGCCGCGGTGGACACTGAAGCTTTCTTT
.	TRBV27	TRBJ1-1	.	CASSLGPGILNTEAFF	TGTGCCAGCAGTTTAGGACCAGGGATACTGAACACTGAAGCTTTCTTT
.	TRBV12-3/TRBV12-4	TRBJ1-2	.	CASRIDSNYGYTF	TGTGCCAGCAGGATCGACAGTAACTATGGCTACACCTTC
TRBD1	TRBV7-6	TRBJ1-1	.	CASSAMGQGANTEAFF	TGTGCCAGCAGCGCAATGGGACAGGGGGCTAACACTGAAGCTTTCTTT
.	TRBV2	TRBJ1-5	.	CASHTGSQPQHF	TGTGCCAGCCACACAGGGTCCCAGCCCCAGCATTTT
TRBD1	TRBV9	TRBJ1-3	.	CASSQGGPITGNTIYF	TGTGCCAGCAGTCAAGGGGGCCCGATTACTGGAAACACCATATATTTT
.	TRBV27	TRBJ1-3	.	CASSFDARGNTIYF	TGTGCCAGCAGTTTTGACGCCAGAGGGAACACCATATATTTT
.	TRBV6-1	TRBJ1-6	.	CASSEAAGTAINSPLHF	TGTGCCAGCAGTGAAGCGGCCGGGACTGCGATTAATTCACCCCTCCACTTT
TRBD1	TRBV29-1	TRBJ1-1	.	CSVAPGQGTEAFF	TGCAGCGTTGCCCCGGGACAGGGCACTGAAGCTTTCTTT